This TCR beta chain is from a study of human T cells and chemical hapten exposure. This clonotype was counted many times. This CDR3 contains 15 residues. Germline V lookup: CDR1 KGHDR, CDR2 SFDVKD. With 0 bases removed from V and 5 bases from J, the gap between germline ends came to 12 bases. Per the original methods: The number of TCRs in each sample had a median of around 96,000 and spanned roughly 23,224 to 750,000. TCRdb used MiXCR to reprocess the RACE reads, holding one entry per CDR3 protein. These V and J calls rely on TCRdb rather than the paper's analysis. The sample shows 300,000 to 450,000 distinct CDR3 sequences, 4.8% of them seen only once. Noted time point: patch test 1, 2 weeks after DPC sensitization. Treatment denoted: therapeutic diphenylcyclopropenone sensitization with weekly scalp DPC. The study enrolled 18 to 70-year-old alopecia patients suitable for DPC. Blood, whole and unfractionated, served as the source for total RNA extraction.

The specimen was whole blood, collected in connection with sensitization to the hapten diphenylcyclopropenone (DPC). This clonotype originated in a woman in her forties or fifties with alopecia areata. Some clones in this sample may be carry-over from other donors' samples. This chain joins TRBV24-1 and TRBJ1-1; a possible D gene is TRBD1 (5 bases). In DNA form, the CDR3 reads TGTGCCACCAGTGATTTGCGAAAGGGGCTAACTGAAGCTTTCTTT. Translating gives CATSDLRKGLTEAFF.